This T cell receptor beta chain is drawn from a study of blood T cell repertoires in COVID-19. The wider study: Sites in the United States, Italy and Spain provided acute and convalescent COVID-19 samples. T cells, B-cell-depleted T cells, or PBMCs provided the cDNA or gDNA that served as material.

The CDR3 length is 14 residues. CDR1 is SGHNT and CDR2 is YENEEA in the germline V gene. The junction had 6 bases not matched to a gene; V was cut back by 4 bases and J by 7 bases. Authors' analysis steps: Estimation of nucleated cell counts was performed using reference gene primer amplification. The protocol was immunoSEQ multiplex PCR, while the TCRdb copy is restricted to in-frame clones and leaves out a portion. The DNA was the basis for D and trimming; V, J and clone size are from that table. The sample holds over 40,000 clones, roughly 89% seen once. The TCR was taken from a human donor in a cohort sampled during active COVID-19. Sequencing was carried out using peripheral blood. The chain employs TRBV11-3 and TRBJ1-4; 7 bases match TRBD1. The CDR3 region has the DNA TGTGCCAGCAGCTCCCGGGACAGCGGTGAAAAACTGTTTTTT. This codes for CASSSRDSGEKLFF.